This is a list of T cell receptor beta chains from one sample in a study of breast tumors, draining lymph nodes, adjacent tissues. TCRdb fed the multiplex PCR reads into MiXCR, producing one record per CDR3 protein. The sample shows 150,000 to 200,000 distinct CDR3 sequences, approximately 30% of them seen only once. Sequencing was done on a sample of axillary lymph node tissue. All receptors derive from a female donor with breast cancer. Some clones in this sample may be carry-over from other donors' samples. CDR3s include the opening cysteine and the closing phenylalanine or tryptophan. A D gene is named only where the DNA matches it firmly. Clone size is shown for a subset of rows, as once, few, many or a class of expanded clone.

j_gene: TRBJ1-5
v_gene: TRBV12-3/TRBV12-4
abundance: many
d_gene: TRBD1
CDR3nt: TGTGCCAGCAGTTGGACAGGGGGTGTCAATCAGCCCCAGCATTTT
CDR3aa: CASSWTGGVNQPQHF

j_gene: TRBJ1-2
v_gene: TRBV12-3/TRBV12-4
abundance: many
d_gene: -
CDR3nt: TGTGCCAGCAGTTCACAGGGATATTATGGCTACACCTTC
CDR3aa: CASSSQGYYGYTF

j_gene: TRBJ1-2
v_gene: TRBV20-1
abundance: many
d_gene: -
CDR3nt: TGCAGTGCTCTCGAAGGTTTGGCCTATGGCTACACCTTC
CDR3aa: CSALEGLAYGYTF

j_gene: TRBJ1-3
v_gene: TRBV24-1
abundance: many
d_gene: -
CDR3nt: TGTGCCACCAGTGATAACGGACAGCGCTCTGGAAACACCATATATTTT
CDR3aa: CATSDNGQRSGNTIYF

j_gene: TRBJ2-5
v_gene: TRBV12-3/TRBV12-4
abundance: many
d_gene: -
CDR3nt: TGTGCCAGCAGTTTTGGTATCCAAGAGACCCAGTACTTC
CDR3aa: CASSFGIQETQYF

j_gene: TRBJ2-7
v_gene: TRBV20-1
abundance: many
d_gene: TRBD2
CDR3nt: TGCAGTGCAATTCCCGGGACTACGTACTCCTACGAGCAGTACTTC
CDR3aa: CSAIPGTTYSYEQYF

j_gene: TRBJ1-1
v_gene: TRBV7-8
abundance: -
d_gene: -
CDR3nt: TGTGCCAGCAGCTTACCGAGGGGGGCGCGGACTGAAGCTTTCTTT
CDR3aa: CASSLPRGARTEAFF

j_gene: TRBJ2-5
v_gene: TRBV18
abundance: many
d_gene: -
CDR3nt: TGTGCCAGCTCACCACTCTCGGTGGGGACCTCCAAAGAGACCCAGTACTTC
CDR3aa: CASSPLSVGTSKETQYF

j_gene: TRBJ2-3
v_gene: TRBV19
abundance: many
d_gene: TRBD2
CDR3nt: TGTGCCAGTATTACGGGGTATACCCGGGAGGGAAGCACAGATACGCAGTATTTT
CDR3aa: CASITGYTREGSTDTQYF

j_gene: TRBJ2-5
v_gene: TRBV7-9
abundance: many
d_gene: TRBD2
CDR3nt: TGTGCCAGCAGCTCGTTACTAGCGGGAGGCCGAGAGACCCAGTACTTC
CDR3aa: CASSSLLAGGRETQYF

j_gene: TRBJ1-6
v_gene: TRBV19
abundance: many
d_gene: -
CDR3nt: TGTGCCAGTAGTTATGGGGGCGTGGGTTCACCCCTCCACTTT
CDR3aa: CASSYGGVGSPLHF

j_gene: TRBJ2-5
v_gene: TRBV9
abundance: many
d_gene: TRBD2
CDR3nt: TGTGCCAGCAGCGCGGCGAGCGGGAGCCCGGAGACCCAGTACTTC
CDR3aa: CASSAASGSPETQYF

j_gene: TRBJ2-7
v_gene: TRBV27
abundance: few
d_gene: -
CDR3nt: TGCGCCAGCAGTTTATCGGGGATAGCCTCCTACGAGCAGTACTTC
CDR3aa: CASSLSGIASYEQYF

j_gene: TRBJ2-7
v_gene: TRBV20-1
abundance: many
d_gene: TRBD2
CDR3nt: TGCAGTGCTAGCCCGACTAGCTCCTCCTACGAGCAGTACTTC
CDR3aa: CSASPTSSSYEQYF

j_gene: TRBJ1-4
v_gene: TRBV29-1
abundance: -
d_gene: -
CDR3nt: TGCAGCGTTGAAAGCCCCACGGCTAGCGGAACTAATGAAAAACTGTTTTTT
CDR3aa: CSVESPTASGTNEKLFF

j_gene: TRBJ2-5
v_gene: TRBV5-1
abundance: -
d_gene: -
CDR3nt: TGCGCCAGCAGCTTGATGACGAGCCAAGAGACCCAGTACTTC
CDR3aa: CASSLMTSQETQYF

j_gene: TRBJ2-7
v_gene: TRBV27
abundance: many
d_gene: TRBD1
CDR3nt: TGTGCCAGCAGTCCTACCGGGACAGGGACCTACGAGCAGTACTTC
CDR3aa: CASSPTGTGTYEQYF

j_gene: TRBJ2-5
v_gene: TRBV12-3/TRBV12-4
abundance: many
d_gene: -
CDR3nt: TGTGCCAGCAGTACTCGTGGGCAGGGAAGAAGGCAAGAGACCCAGTACTTC
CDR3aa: CASSTRGQGRRQETQYF

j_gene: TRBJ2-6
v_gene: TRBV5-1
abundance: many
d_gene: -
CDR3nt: TGCGCCAGCAGCTTGGAGGGGACCGCTGCTGGGGCCAACGTCCTGACTTTC
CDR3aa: CASSLEGTAAGANVLTF

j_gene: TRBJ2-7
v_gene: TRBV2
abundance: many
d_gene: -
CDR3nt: TGTGCCAGCAGTGAACAGGGCGGCAGCGAGCAGTACTTC
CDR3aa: CASSEQGGSEQYF

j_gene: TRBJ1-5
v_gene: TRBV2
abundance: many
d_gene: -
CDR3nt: TGTGCCAGCAGTGACGAGAGCCTCAGCAATCAGCCCCAGCATTTT
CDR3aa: CASSDESLSNQPQHF

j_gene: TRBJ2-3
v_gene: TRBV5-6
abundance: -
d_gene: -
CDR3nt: TGTGCCAGCAGCCCCGTGCGAAAAAAGGGGAAAGATAGCACAGATACGCAGTATTTT
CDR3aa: CASSPVRKKGKDSTDTQYF

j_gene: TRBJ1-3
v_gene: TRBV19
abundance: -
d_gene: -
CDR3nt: TGTGCCAGTAGTAAGCGGGGGGCTGGAAACACCATATATTTT
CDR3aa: CASSKRGAGNTIYF

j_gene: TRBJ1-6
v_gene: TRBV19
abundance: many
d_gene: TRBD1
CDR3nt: TGTGCCAGTAGTATAGCTACGGGGGCACAGGGGAGACGCTATTCACCCCTCCACTTT
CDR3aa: CASSIATGAQGRRYSPLHF

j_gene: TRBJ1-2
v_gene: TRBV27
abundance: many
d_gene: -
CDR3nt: TGTGCCAGCAGTCGGTCAGGGAAGGGCTATGGCTACACCTTC
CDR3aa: CASSRSGKGYGYTF

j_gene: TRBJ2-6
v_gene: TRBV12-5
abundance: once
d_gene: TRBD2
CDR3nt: TGTGCTAGAGATTTCCGCCTAGCGGGAGGTAGTGGGGCCAACGTCCTGACTTTC
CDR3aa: CARDFRLAGGSGANVLTF

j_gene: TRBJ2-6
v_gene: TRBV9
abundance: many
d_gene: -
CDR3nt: TGTGCCAGCAGCTCCAGGGGGGCCTCTGGGGCCAACGTCCTGACTTTC
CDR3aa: CASSSRGASGANVLTF

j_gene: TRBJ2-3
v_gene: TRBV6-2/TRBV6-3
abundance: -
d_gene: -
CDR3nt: TGTGCCAGCAGTTCCGTAGGGGGTGATAGCGGGTCGCCAGATACGCAGTATTTT
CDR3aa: CASSSVGGDSGSPDTQYF

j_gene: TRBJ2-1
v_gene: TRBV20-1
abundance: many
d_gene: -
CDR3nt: TGCAGTGCTAGGGCAGGAGGCGGGGTGATTGGCAATGAGCAGTTCTTC
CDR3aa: CSARAGGGVIGNEQFF

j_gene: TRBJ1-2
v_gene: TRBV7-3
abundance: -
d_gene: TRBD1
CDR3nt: TGTGCCAGCAGCTCAGGGGGTCCCAACTATGGCTACACCTTC
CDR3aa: CASSSGGPNYGYTF

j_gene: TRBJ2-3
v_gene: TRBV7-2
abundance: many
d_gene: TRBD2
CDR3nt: TGTGCCAGCAGCTTATTTGCGGGGGGGCGGGATACGCAGTATTTT
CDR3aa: CASSLFAGGRDTQYF

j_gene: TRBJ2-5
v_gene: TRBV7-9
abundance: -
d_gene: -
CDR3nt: TGTGCCAGCAGCTCCCTGGACGGGAGCGTCGAGACCCAGTACTTC
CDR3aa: CASSSLDGSVETQYF

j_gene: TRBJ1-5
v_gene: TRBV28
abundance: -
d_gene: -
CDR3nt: TGTGCCAGCAGCCTATGTGGTGTCCATCAGCCCCAGCATTTT
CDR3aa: CASSLCGVHQPQHF

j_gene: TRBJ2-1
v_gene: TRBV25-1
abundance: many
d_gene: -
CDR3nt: TGTGCCAGCAGTGATCCGAACGGGAGAGATGAGCAGTTCTTC
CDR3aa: CASSDPNGRDEQFF

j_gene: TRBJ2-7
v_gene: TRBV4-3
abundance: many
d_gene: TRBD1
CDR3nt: TGCGCCAGCAGCCAGAACCCGGGACAGGGGGGCGAGCAGTACTTC
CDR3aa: CASSQNPGQGGEQYF

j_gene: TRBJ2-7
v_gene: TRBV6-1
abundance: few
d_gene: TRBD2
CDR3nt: TGTGCCAGCAGTGAAGTCTCGCGACAGCGGGAGTCCTACGAGCAGTACTTC
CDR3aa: CASSEVSRQRESYEQYF

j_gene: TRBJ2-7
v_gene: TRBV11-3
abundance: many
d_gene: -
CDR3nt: TGTGCCAGCAGCCCAGGGACCTACGAGCAGTACTTC
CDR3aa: CASSPGTYEQYF

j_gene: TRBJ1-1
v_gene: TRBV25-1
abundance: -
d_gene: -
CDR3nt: TGTGCCAGCAGGATATGGGCGAACACTGAAGCTTTCTTT
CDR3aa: CASRIWANTEAFF

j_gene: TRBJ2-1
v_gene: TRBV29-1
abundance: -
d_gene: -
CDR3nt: TGCAGCGTTGCGTTCCGCAGCCAAGCGCAAAATGAGCAGTTCTTC
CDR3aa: CSVAFRSQAQNEQFF

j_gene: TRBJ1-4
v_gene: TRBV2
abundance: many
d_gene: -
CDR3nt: TGTGCCAGCAGATTACCGACAGGCGGGCGGGAAAAACTGTTTTTT
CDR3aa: CASRLPTGGREKLFF

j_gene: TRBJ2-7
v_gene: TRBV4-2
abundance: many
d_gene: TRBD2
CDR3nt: TGTGCCAGCAGCCCGGGACTAGCGGGAGTTTTGGACGAGCAGTACTTC
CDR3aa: CASSPGLAGVLDEQYF

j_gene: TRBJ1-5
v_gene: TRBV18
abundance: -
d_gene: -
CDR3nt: TGTGCCAGCTCACCCCAGGGGCAGGGATTCAATCAGCCCCAGCATTTT
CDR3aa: CASSPQGQGFNQPQHF

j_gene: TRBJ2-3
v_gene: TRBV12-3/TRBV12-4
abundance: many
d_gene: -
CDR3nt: TGTGCCAGCAGTTTCCGCACCGCCGGCACAGATACGCAGTATTTT
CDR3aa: CASSFRTAGTDTQYF

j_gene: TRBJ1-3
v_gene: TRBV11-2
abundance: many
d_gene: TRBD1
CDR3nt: TGTGCCAGCAGCTTACGGACGACAGGGAACTCTGGAAACACCATATATTTT
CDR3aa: CASSLRTTGNSGNTIYF

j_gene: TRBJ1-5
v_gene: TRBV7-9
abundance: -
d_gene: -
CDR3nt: TGTGCCAGCAGCTTACTTCGGCGGGAGGGCCTGGTCAATGAGCAGCCCCAGCATTTT
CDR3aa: CASSLLRREGLVNEQPQHF

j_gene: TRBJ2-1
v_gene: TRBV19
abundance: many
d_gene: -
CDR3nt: TGTGCCAGTAGTATAGGACTATCATTGATCAATGAGCAGTTCTTC
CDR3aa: CASSIGLSLINEQFF

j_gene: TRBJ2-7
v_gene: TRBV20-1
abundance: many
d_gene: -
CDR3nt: TGCAGTGCTAGAGATAAGGGAGCGGCCGACTACGAGCAGTACTTC
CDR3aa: CSARDKGAADYEQYF

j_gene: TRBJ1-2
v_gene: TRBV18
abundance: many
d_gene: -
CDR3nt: TGTGCCAGCTCACCAAACAGAAACTATGGCTACACCTTC
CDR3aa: CASSPNRNYGYTF

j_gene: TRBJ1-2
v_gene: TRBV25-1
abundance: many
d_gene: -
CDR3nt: TGTGCCAGCAGTGAATTTGGGGGGGTTCGTCGTGGCTACACCTTC
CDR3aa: CASSEFGGVRRGYTF

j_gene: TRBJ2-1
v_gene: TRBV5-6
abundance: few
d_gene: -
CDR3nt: TGTGCCAGCAGCTTGGCCGCTACCGGGGCCACATACAATGAGCAGTTCTTC
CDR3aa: CASSLAATGATYNEQFF

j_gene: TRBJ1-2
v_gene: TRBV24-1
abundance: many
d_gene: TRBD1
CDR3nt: TGTGCCACCAGTGATCGGGGACAGGGGTTCCCTGCCTCCTTC
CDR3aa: CATSDRGQGFPASF

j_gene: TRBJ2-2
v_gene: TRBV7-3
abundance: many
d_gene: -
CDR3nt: TGTGCCAGCAGCTCTCATCGGGAGAACACCGGGGAGCTGTTTTTT
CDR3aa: CASSSHRENTGELFF

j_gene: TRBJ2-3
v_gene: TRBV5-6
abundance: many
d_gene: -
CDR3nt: TGTGCCAGCAGCCCGGCCGGCCCAGATACGCAGTATTTT
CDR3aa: CASSPAGPDTQYF